The 32 T cell receptor beta chains given below trace back to one sample, sequenced in a study of Ad26.COV2.S vaccination and SARS-CoV-2 variants. The protocol was immunoSEQ multiplex PCR, while the TCRdb copy is restricted to in-frame clones and leaves out a portion. The table records about 280,000 clones, over 75% of them present only once. Noted treatment: roughly 20 received Ad26.COV2.S at low or high dose, single or two shots; about five received placebo; per-sample allocation not given. Day 63 after the first injection of vaccine or placebo was the sampling time. The sample was peripheral blood, taken in a trial of Ad26.COV2.S vaccine versus placebo. These receptor sequences come from a person between 18 and 59 years old who received the Ad26.COV2.S COVID-19 vaccine or a placebo.

Notes on this clone: This sample also contains other DNA sequences that code for the same CDR3. The chain recombines TRBV12-3 or TRBV12-4 with TRBJ2-3; D remains ambiguous. This CDR3 spans 12 amino acids. The germline V and J ends were trimmed by 3 bases and 2 bases, with 3 bases remaining between them. DNA for the CDR3: TGTGCCAGCAGTTTTTCCACAGATACGCAGTATTTT. Its protein is CASSFSTDTQYF.

This clone was seen a single time. This chain joins TRBV12-5 and TRBJ2-7; 12 nucleotides line up with TRBD2. This CDR3 is built from 20 residues. The germline V gene encodes CDR1 LGHNT and CDR2 FRNRAP. After removal of 2 bases from V and 5 bases from J, the junction contained 19 bases not matched to a gene. For the CDR3, the DNA is TGTGCTAGTGGTTTGCCTCTAAGAGGTCTAGCGGGAGGGCGAGAGGACGAGCAGTACTTC. Its protein product is CASGLPLRGLAGGREDEQYF.

The chain joins TRBV19 to TRBJ2-7; D not resolved. CDR1 LNHDA and CDR2 SQIVND come from the germline V gene (reference sequence). The V end lost 3 bases, the J end lost 0 bases, and 9 bases lay between the germline ends. The CDR3 runs to 14 residues. Here the CDR3 DNA reads TGTGCCAGTAGTATCTACTCGACCTCCTACGAGCAGTACTTC. Translation: CASSIYSTSYEQYF.

The rearrangement links TRBV13 to TRBJ1-5; D is unclear. V was clipped by 1 base and J by 4 bases, with 5 bases between them. CDR1 PRHDT and CDR2 FYEKMQ come from the germline V gene (reference sequence). This CDR3 is 13 amino acids long. The CDR3 here is CASSLEPNQPQHF. The CDR3 coding sequence is TGTGCCAGCAGCTTAGAGCCGAATCAGCCCCAGCATTTT.

V and J are TRBV9 and TRBJ1-2; unclear D gene. This CDR3 region has 15 residues. CDR1 and CDR2 from the germline V gene are SGDLS and YYNGEE. Trimming left V 0 bases short and J 5 bases short, with 14 bases between. The CDR3 is CASSVAWQSSYGYTF. CDR3 DNA: TGTGCCAGCAGCGTAGCTTGGCAGTCATCGTATGGCTACACCTTC.

The chain has TRBV30 and TRBJ2-2; perhaps TRBD1 as D (5 bases). Trimming shortened V by 2 bases and J by 3 bases, and 13 bases separated the two germline ends. This CDR3 is 15 amino acids long. Looked up from germline, CDR1 is GTSNPN and CDR2 is SVGIG (reference sequence). The CDR3 reads CAWSRWGTDTGELFF. CDR3 DNA sequence: TGTGCCTGGAGTAGATGGGGCACAGACACCGGGGAGCTGTTTTTT.

This clone has just one count. The rearrangement joins TRBV12-3 or TRBV12-4 to TRBJ2-2; D unresolved. The length of the CDR3 is 11 residues. Trimming took off 1 base at V and 7 bases at J, with 1 base between the two ends. The CDR3 coding sequence is TGTGCCAGCAGTTTAGACGGGGAGCTGTTTTTT. It yields the protein CASSLDGELFF.

This chain links TRBV6-6 with TRBJ1-1; D gene ambiguous. V was pared by 2 bases and J by 1 base, with 11 bases between. The CDR3 is 15 residues long. Germline V gene lookup returns CDR1 MNHNY and CDR2 SVGAGI (reference sequence). The CDR3 is CASSYQGPTNTEAFF. The CDR3 bases are TGTGCCAGCAGTTACCAAGGACCGACGAACACTGAAGCTTTCTTT.

The chain has TRBV6-5 and TRBJ1-3; 7 nucleotides line up with TRBD1. The trim removed 6 bases at V and 0 bases at J, leaving 5 bases unmatched. The germline V gene encodes CDR1 MNHEY and CDR2 SVGAGI. The CDR3 has 15 amino acids. The CDR3 bases are TGTGCCAGCAGGATACAGGGGAGCTCTGGAAACACCATATATTTT. Amino acids: CASRIQGSSGNTIYF.

This clone was seen a single time. The same CDR3 arises from other DNA sequences in this sample as well. The chain joins TRBV19 to TRBJ2-3; tentative D call: TRBD2 (6 bases). Looked up from germline, CDR1 is LNHDA and CDR2 is SQIVND (reference sequence). Trimming left V 5 bases short and J 3 bases short, with 6 bases between. This CDR3 has 12 residues. CDR3 in DNA: TGTGCCAGTAGTCTAGCGACAGATACGCAGTATTTT. Amino acids: CASSLATDTQYF.

The chain uses TRBV11-3 and TRBJ1-2; D possibly corresponds to TRBD1 (6 bases). This CDR3 region has 13 residues. V lost 1 base and J 14 bases, leaving 17 bases between the germline ends. Germline lookup yields CDR1 SGHNT and CDR2 YENEEA. Here the CDR3 reads CASSLAPETGVTF. As DNA, the CDR3 is TGTGCCAGCAGCTTAGCCCCCGAGACAGGAGTGACCTTC.

The V and J genes are TRBV11-2 and TRBJ2-7; TRBD1 matches at 9 bases. The CDR3 sequence is 15 residues long. Germline V gene sequence: CDR1 SGHAT, CDR2 FQNNGV. After removal of 2 bases from V and 6 bases from J, the junction contained 8 bases not matched to a gene. The CDR3 DNA reads as TGTGCCAGCAGCTTATCCGCGGGACAGGGATCCGAGCAGTACTTC. As protein: CASSLSAGQGSEQYF.

The genes are TRBV29-1 and TRBJ2-3; 7 bases fit TRBD2. V lost 7 bases to trimming and J lost 3 bases; unmatched junction nucleotides: 4. Germline V gives CDR1 SQVTM, CDR2 ANQGSEA. The CDR3 sequence is 12 residues long. The CDR3 DNA reads TGCAGCGCTGGGGAGGGAACAGATACGCAGTATTTT. It encodes CSAGEGTDTQYF.

This clone came up once. The J gene is TRBJ2-1, the V gene TRBV6-2 or TRBV6-3; weak D call: TRBD1 (6 bases). Germline V lookup: CDR1 MNHEY, CDR2 SVGEGT. There are 17 residues in the CDR3. Deletions cut 4 bases from V and 0 bases from J, with 16 bases between. The chain's CDR3 is CASSSLDRISSYNEQFF. In nucleotides, the CDR3 is TGTGCCAGCAGTTCCCTGGACAGAATAAGCTCCTACAATGAGCAGTTCTTC.

The CDR3 nucleotides are TGTGCCAGCAGCTTGAGGGATTCAAAAGAGACCCAGTACTTC. This sequence encodes CASSLRDSKETQYF. The chain links TRBV5-6 to TRBJ2-5; D not resolved. This CDR3 has 14 amino acids. Trimming took 1 base from V and 3 from J, leaving 10 bases between them. CDR1 is SGHDT and CDR2 is YYEEEE in the germline V gene.

The chain combines TRBV9 with TRBJ2-1, with 7 positions matching TRBD2. CDR1 is SGDLS, CDR2 YYNGEE, per germline. The CDR3 spans 15 residues. Germline trimming cut 4 bases from V and 2 bases from J; bases unmatched to any gene: 6. The CDR3 here is CASSPGGSAYNEQFF. CDR3 sequence (DNA): TGTGCCAGCAGCCCCGGGGGGTCTGCCTACAATGAGCAGTTCTTC.

The V and J genes are TRBV6-2 or TRBV6-3 and TRBJ2-3; D is possibly TRBD2 (6 bases). Trimming took off 6 bases at V and 1 base at J, with 17 bases between the two ends. Germline CDR1 MNHEY, CDR2 SVGEGT. This CDR3 has 16 residues. The CDR3 sequence: CASSPAAGRRTDTQYF. The CDR3 nucleotides read TGTGCCAGCAGCCCTGCCGCGGGACGACGCACAGATACGCAGTATTTT.

The chain carries TRBV7-2 and TRBJ2-6; D not certain. V lost 4 bases and J 1 base, leaving 11 bases between the germline ends. The CDR3 loop spans 16 amino acids. CDR1 SGHTA and CDR2 FQGNSA come from the germline V gene. The CDR3 reads CASSSDISSGANVLTF. The CDR3 DNA follows: TGTGCCAGCAGCTCAGATATTTCTTCTGGGGCCAACGTCCTGACTTTC.

The sample holds one count of this clone. The chain couples TRBV18 to TRBJ2-5; 7 nucleotides align to TRBD2. V lost 0 bases to trimming and J lost 4 bases; unmatched junction nucleotides: 8. Germline lookup yields CDR1 KGHSH and CDR2 LQKENI. CDR3 length: 16 amino acids. CDR3 protein: CASSPPWAGGGETQYF. The CDR3 DNA sequence: TGTGCCAGCTCACCACCGTGGGCCGGCGGGGGAGAGACCCAGTACTTC.

For the CDR3, the DNA is TGTGCCAGCAGCCTCCGACTAGCGGGGAGTTCCTACGAGCAGTACTTC. The encoded protein is CASSLRLAGSSYEQYF. The genes are TRBV4-2 and TRBJ2-7; 11 nucleotides align to TRBD2. V lost 4 bases to trimming and J lost 1 base; unmatched junction nucleotides: 6. The CDR3 consists of 16 residues. The germline gives CDR1 LGHNA, CDR2 YNFKEQ.

This chain connects TRBV7-9 to TRBJ2-1; TRBD2 aligns across 8 bases. Unmatched junction bases numbered 4, after V lost 6 bases and J lost 3 bases. The CDR3 contains 14 residues. Germline CDR1 SEHNR, CDR2 FQNEAQ (reference sequence). The CDR3 loop is CASRSSGSYNEQFF. The CDR3 DNA sequence: TGTGCCAGCAGATCGAGCGGGAGCTACAATGAGCAGTTCTTC.

The chain employs TRBV6-2 or TRBV6-3 and TRBJ1-6, with D possibly being TRBD1 (6 bases). This CDR3 has 16 residues. Germline values: CDR1 MNHEY, CDR2 SVGEGT. V lost 6 bases, J lost 5 bases, and 17 bases lay in between. The CDR3, as DNA: TGTGCCAGCAGCTTTCATAGGACAGCAGATAATTCACCCCTCCACTTT. It codes for CASSFHRTADNSPLHF.

V usage is TRBV29-1 and J usage is TRBJ2-1, with 7 bases matching TRBD1. The V gene end was trimmed by 7 bases and the J gene end by 6 bases; junction bases not matched to a gene: 6. Germline V gene data show CDR1 as SQVTM and CDR2 as ANQGSEA. The CDR3 covers 12 residues. CDR3 nucleotides: TGCAGCGCCTGGGACAGACTCAATGAGCAGTTCTTC. Protein product: CSAWDRLNEQFF.

The sample holds one count of this clone. The chain couples TRBV5-6 to TRBJ1-5, with D unclear. The CDR3 runs to 12 residues. V lost 0 bases and J 11 bases, leaving 9 bases between the germline ends. Germline values: CDR1 SGHDT, CDR2 YYEEEE. DNA for the CDR3: TGTGCCAGCAGCTTGGGGCCGGGATCCCAGCATTTT. Its translation: CASSLGPGSQHF.

The V gene is TRBV7-2, the J gene TRBJ2-1; 14 nucleotides align to TRBD2. The CDR3 is 15 residues long. V lost 8 bases to trimming and J lost 5 bases; unmatched junction nucleotides: 5. Germline CDR1 and CDR2: SGHTA and FQGNSA. CDR3 bases: TGTGCCAGCGGAAGACTAGCGGGGGGGAACAATGAGCAGTTCTTC. Translating gives CASGRLAGGNNEQFF. Complete variable domain (other parts from reference TRBV7-2 and TRBJ2-1): GAGVSQSPSNKVTEKGKDVELRCDPISGHTALYWYRQSLGQGLEFLIYFQGNSAPDKSGLPSDRFSAERTGGSVSTLTIQRTQQEDSAVYLCASGRLAGGNNEQFFGPGTRLTVL.

The chain couples TRBV9 to TRBJ2-2, with 8 bases lining up with TRBD2. V lost 6 bases and J lost 1; bases outside the gene matches: 8. CDR3 length: 16 amino acids. Per the germline V gene, CDR1 is SGDLS and CDR2 is YYNGEE. The CDR3 region has the DNA TGTGCCAGCAACCCGGGGGCGGGAGGGAACACCGGGGAGCTGTTTTTT. This codes for CASNPGAGGNTGELFF.

This clone came up once. The V and J genes are TRBV21-1 and TRBJ1-1; the table names TRBD1, a call not compared with the DNA. TRBV21-1 is described as a pseudogene. CDR3 length equals 17 residues. The CDR3 sequence is CASEHRGRPDTNTEAFF. Here the CDR3 DNA reads TGTGCCAGCGAGCACAGGGGGCGTCCCGATACGAACACTGAAGCTTTCTTT.

The CDR3: CAIRSSTGSGNEQFF. The CDR3 DNA reads as TGTGCCATCAGATCTTCGACAGGGTCGGGGAATGAGCAGTTCTTC. The chain combines TRBV10-3 with TRBJ2-1; 7 nucleotides agree with TRBD1. V shed 6 bases, J shed 7 bases, and the junction held 12 bases outside the gene matches. Germline CDR1 is ENHRY and CDR2 is SYGVKD. The CDR3 length is 15 residues.

This chain links TRBV9 with TRBJ2-5; 8 nucleotides agree with TRBD1. This CDR3 spans 13 amino acids. J gave up 5 bases and V 2 bases, and 2 bases lay outside the gene matches. The germline V gene encodes CDR1 SGDLS and CDR2 YYNGEE. CDR3 residues: CASSVGQGETQYF. In nucleotides, the CDR3 is TGTGCCAGCAGCGTCGGACAGGGTGAGACCCAGTACTTC.

The chain joins TRBV30 to TRBJ1-6; possible D gene TRBD1, 6 bases. CDR1 and CDR2 from the germline V gene are GTSNPN and SVGIG (reference sequence). The CDR3 covers 17 residues. V lost 0 bases, J lost 7 bases, and 19 bases lay in between. The CDR3 DNA sequence: TGTGCCTGGAGTGTAAAGGGGGGGGTCCAGATCAATTCACCCCTCCACTTT. Translation gives CAWSVKGGVQINSPLHF.

V and J are TRBV18 and TRBJ2-7; D gene ambiguous. Germline V lookup: CDR1 KGHSH, CDR2 LQKENI. V was clipped by 1 base and J by 2 bases, with 12 bases between them. This CDR3 has 15 amino acids. The CDR3 reads CASSPQGSVPYEQYF. CDR3 sequence (DNA): TGTGCCAGCTCACCACAGGGTAGTGTACCCTACGAGCAGTACTTC.

The rearrangement joins TRBV30 to TRBJ2-1; D gene ambiguous. This CDR3 has 12 residues. Trimming took off 5 bases at V and 4 bases at J, with 9 bases between the two ends. Germline assignment: CDR1 GTSNPN and CDR2 SVGIG (reference sequence). DNA of the CDR3: TGTGCCTGGGATGGAGATTACAATGAGCAGTTCTTC. As protein: CAWDGDYNEQFF. Full variable domain (missing parts from reference TRBV30 and TRBJ2-1): SQTIHQWPATLVQPVGSPLSLECTVEGTSNPNLYWYRQAAGRGLQLLFYSVGIGQISSEVPQNLSASRPQDRQFILSSKKLLLSDSGFYLCAWDGDYNEQFFGPGTRLTVL.